These 27 T cell receptor beta chains originate from one sample sequenced in a study of blood T cell repertoires in COVID-19. Assay: immunoSEQ multiplex PCR; the TCRdb copy retains only in-frame clones and omits some. The sample lists around 270,000 clones; approximately 81% were seen once. The specimen was peripheral blood. Source of these receptors: a man aged 55-75 years with acute or convalescent COVID-19.

The V and J genes are TRBV18 and TRBJ2-5, with 8 bases identical to TRBD1. Germline trimming cut 6 bases from V and 6 bases from J; bases unmatched to any gene: 12. The CDR3 is made up of 15 amino acids. The germline V gene has CDR1 KGHSH and CDR2 LQKENI. The chain's CDR3 is CASSLGPDRAKTQYF. CDR3 in DNA: TGTGCCAGCTCCCTCGGTCCGGACAGGGCAAAGACCCAGTACTTC. Full variable domain (remainder filled in from reference TRBV18 and TRBJ2-5): NAGVMQNPRHLVRRRGQEARLRCSPMKGHSHVYWYRQLPEEGLKFMVYLQKENIIDESGMPKERFSAEFPKEGPSILRIQQVVRGDSAAYFCASSLGPDRAKTQYFGPGTRLLVL.

This clone was detected only once. Germline and junction disagree at one end, which may indicate a read error. The V call is TRBV7-7, the J call TRBJ2-5; possibly TRBD2 for D (7 bases). Per the germline V gene, CDR1 is SSHAT and CDR2 is FNYEAQ (reference sequence). The CDR3 is 15 residues long. The CDR3 spells CASSLLRGGGETQYF. The CDR3 coding sequence is TGTGCTAGCAGCTTACTCAGAGGGGGAGGGGAGACCCAGTACTTC.

V is TRBV3-1 (or the pseudogene TRBV3-2) and J is TRBJ1-6; no definite D call. V was trimmed by 3 bases and J by 0 bases, leaving 9 bases between them. CDR3 length: 16 residues. Germline V gene sequence: CDR1 LGHDT, CDR2 YNNKEL (reference sequence). Here the CDR3 DNA reads TGTGCCAGCAGCCAGGGCACGAGCTCCTATAATTCACCCCTCCACTTT. It specifies CASSQGTSSYNSPLHF.

The rearrangement uses TRBV6-1 and TRBJ2-2; the match to TRBD1 covers 10 bases. V shed 2 bases, J shed 4 bases, and the junction held 7 bases outside the gene matches. The CDR3 loop spans 17 amino acids. Looked up from germline, CDR1 is MNHNS and CDR2 is SASEGT. The CDR3 sequence: CASSELGQGEITGELFF. CDR3 DNA sequence: TGTGCCAGCAGTGAATTAGGACAGGGGGAAATCACCGGGGAGCTGTTTTTT.

The V call is TRBV28, the J call TRBJ1-5; 7 bases align to TRBD1. This CDR3 region has 16 residues. Germline values: CDR1 MDHEN, CDR2 SYDVKM. Trimming cost V 7 bases and J 1 base; bases outside gene matches: 10. Written as DNA, the CDR3 is TGTGCCAGCACCGTGGACAGGCTTTTGAGCAATCAGCCCCAGCATTTT. As protein: CASTVDRLLSNQPQHF.

The rearrangement joins TRBV7-8 to TRBJ2-1; 10 nucleotides align to TRBD2. The J segment lost 7 bases and the V segment lost 5 bases, leaving 11 bases of the junction unmatched. Germline values: CDR1 SGHVS, CDR2 FQNEAQ. The CDR3 has 16 amino acids. The CDR3 DNA reads TGTGCCAGCAGCCGACGTCCCAGCGGGAGGGGGAATGAGCAGTTCTTC. This encodes CASSRRPSGRGNEQFF.

This clone showed up just once. V gene TRBV29-1 combines with J gene TRBJ2-3; TRBD2 matches at 7 bases. Germline V CDR1 and CDR2: SQVTM, ANQGSEA. V lost 3 bases and J lost 2; bases outside the gene matches: 5. This CDR3 is 14 amino acids long. CDR3 protein: CSVEWTRITDTQYF. The CDR3 DNA is TGCAGCGTTGAGTGGACTAGAATCACAGATACGCAGTATTTT.

This clone was detected a few times. V is TRBV5-4 and J is TRBJ2-7; TRBD2 aligns across 8 bases. After removal of 5 bases from V and 6 bases from J, the junction contained 7 bases not matched to a gene. The CDR3 loop spans 13 amino acids. Germline CDR1 and CDR2: SGHNT and YYREEE (reference sequence). The CDR3 loop is CASRLPGLGEQYF. The DNA of the CDR3 is TGTGCCAGCAGACTTCCGGGACTAGGCGAGCAGTACTTC. The variable domain in full, with the rest retrieved from reference TRBV5-4 and TRBJ2-7, is ETGVTQSPTHLIKTRGQQVTLRCSSQSGHNTVSWYQQALGQGPQFIFQYYREEENGRGNFPPRFSGLQFPNYSSELNVNALELDDSALYLCASRLPGLGEQYFGPGTRLTVT.

The rearrangement links TRBV3-1 (or the pseudogene TRBV3-2) to TRBJ2-2; 7 positions agree with TRBD2. CDR1 is LGHDT and CDR2 is YNNKEL in the germline V gene (reference sequence). The CDR3 has 16 residues. V lost 4 bases to trimming and J lost 0 bases; unmatched junction nucleotides: 5. The CDR3 is CASSLPSGANTGELFF. Written as DNA, the CDR3 is TGTGCCAGCAGCCTTCCTAGCGGAGCGAACACCGGGGAGCTGTTTTTT.

CDR3 region: CASSPLEATNEKLFF. The CDR3 region has the DNA TGTGCCAGCTCACCCCTAGAAGCAACTAATGAAAAACTGTTTTTT. The chain combines TRBV18 with TRBJ1-4; D gene unclear. V lost 3 bases and J 0 bases, leaving 8 bases between the germline ends. The V gene's germline CDR1 is KGHSH and CDR2 LQKENI. The CDR3 covers 15 residues.

This chain joins TRBV18 and TRBJ1-1; D possibly corresponds to TRBD1 (5 bases). This CDR3 spans 15 amino acids. Trimming shortened V by 1 base and J by 0 bases, and 9 bases separated the two germline ends. Germline-derived CDR1 and CDR2 are KGHSH and LQKENI. CDR3 protein: CASSPRGEMNTEAFF. The CDR3 DNA follows: TGTGCCAGCTCACCACGGGGGGAAATGAACACTGAAGCTTTCTTT.

This chain links TRBV20-1 with TRBJ1-1; the D is unclear. Trimming removed 2 bases from V and 3 bases from J, with 4 bases in between. CDR1 and CDR2 (germline): DFQATT, SNEGSKA (reference sequence). The CDR3 is made up of 11 amino acids. The CDR3 nucleotides are TGCAGTGCTAGAACGGACACTGAAGCTTTCTTT. Translated, it gives CSARTDTEAFF.

The V and J genes are TRBV28 and TRBJ2-1; D is undetermined. Germline V CDR1 and CDR2: MDHEN, SYDVKM. V lost 4 bases, J lost 3 bases, and 4 bases lay in between. This CDR3 has 12 amino acids. The CDR3 region has the DNA TGTGCCAGCAGTTCCAACTACAATGAGCAGTTCTTC. It is translated as CASSSNYNEQFF.

This clone was detected many times. The rearrangement joins TRBV6-5 to TRBJ1-2; D unresolved. The CDR3 runs 13 residues. V lost 4 bases and J 6 bases, leaving 12 bases between the germline ends. Germline CDR1 reads MNHEY; CDR2 reads SVGAGI. CDR3 amino acids: CASSFDQVDGYTF. The CDR3 DNA reads TGTGCCAGCAGTTTCGATCAGGTGGATGGCTACACCTTC.

V gene TRBV7-2 combines with J gene TRBJ2-1; the match to TRBD1 covers 7 bases. The V gene's germline CDR1 is SGHTA and CDR2 FQGNSA. J was trimmed by 3 bases and V by 4 bases; bases with no gene match: 9. CDR3 size: 16 residues. DNA for the CDR3: TGTGCCAGCAGCTCTGGGACAGAAGAGCACTACAATGAGCAGTTCTTC. Encoded protein: CASSSGTEEHYNEQFF.

The chain has TRBV3-1 (or the pseudogene TRBV3-2) and TRBJ1-5, with TRBD1 matching 7 bases. This CDR3 comprises 15 residues. V shed 4 bases and J 4 bases; nucleotides not matched to a gene: 7. The germline CDR1 and CDR2 sequences are LGHDT and YNNKEL (reference sequence). CDR3 protein: CASSPERGRNQPQHF. The CDR3 DNA reads as TGTGCCAGCAGCCCCGAAAGGGGGCGGAATCAGCCCCAGCATTTT.

V and J are TRBV10-2 and TRBJ2-7; 14 nucleotides line up with TRBD2. This CDR3 comprises 17 residues. Germline V gives CDR1 WSHSY, CDR2 SAAADI. V lost 2 bases and J lost 10; bases outside the gene matches: 13. DNA of the CDR3: TGCGCCAGCAGTGAGGAGGGACTAGCGGGAGTTACCTTCGGACAGTACTTC. It yields the protein CASSEEGLAGVTFGQYF.

This sequence joins TRBV5-1 and TRBJ2-7; weak D call: TRBD1 (6 bases). Germline values: CDR1 SGHRS, CDR2 YFSETQ. The CDR3 loop spans 13 amino acids. Trimming pared 4 bases from V and 7 bases from J, leaving 15 bases between. The CDR3 DNA follows: TGCGCCAGCAGCACGGACAGAGTTTTAGAGCAGTACTTC. As protein: CASSTDRVLEQYF. The complete variable domain, with remaining parts taken from reference TRBV5-1 and TRBJ2-7, reads KAGVTQTPRYLIKTRGQQVTLSCSPISGHRSVSWYQQTPGQGLQFLFEYFSETQRNKGNFPGRFSGRQFSNSRSEMNVSTLELGDSALYLCASSTDRVLEQYFGPGTRLTVT.

The genes are TRBV4-1 and TRBJ2-7; TRBD1 is a possible D gene (5 bases). CDR1 is MGHRA, CDR2 YSYEKL, per germline. V was clipped by 1 base and J by 2 bases, with 9 bases between them. This CDR3 spans 14 amino acids. CDR3 region: CASSQVTGTYEQYF. Here the CDR3 DNA reads TGCGCCAGCAGCCAAGTCACAGGAACCTACGAGCAGTACTTC.

The chain combines TRBV28 with TRBJ1-1; TRBD1 might be the D (6 bases). The CDR3 has 19 residues. Germline lookup yields CDR1 MDHEN and CDR2 SYDVKM. With 7 bases removed from V and 4 bases from J, the gap between germline ends came to 31 bases. DNA for the CDR3: TGTGCCAGCAATAGGATTTTCGGGATGAGGGGGGGGTTAGGCACTGAAGCTTTCTTT. Translation: CASNRIFGMRGGLGTEAFF.

The table lists this clone with a count of one. The chain recombines TRBV7-9 with TRBJ2-5, with D maybe TRBD1 (5 bases). Germline V gives CDR1 SEHNR, CDR2 FQNEAQ (reference sequence). V was cut by 4 bases and J by 1 base, with 13 bases left in between. The CDR3 runs to 15 residues. CDR3 sequence reads: CASSWAQGPQETQYF. The CDR3 nucleotides are TGTGCCAGCAGCTGGGCCCAGGGTCCCCAAGAGACCCAGTACTTC.

The rearrangement joins TRBV7-3 to TRBJ2-6; D remains ambiguous. Trimming left V 5 bases short and J 1 base short, with 9 bases between. The germline gives CDR1 SGHTA, CDR2 FQGTGA. This CDR3 is 15 amino acids long. The CDR3 sequence: CASSRSLSGANVLTF. The CDR3, as DNA: TGTGCCAGCAGCCGTAGTTTGTCTGGGGCCAACGTCCTGACTTTC.

This sequence joins TRBV7-3 and TRBJ2-1; D ambiguous. V lost 5 bases, J lost 5 bases, and 13 bases lay in between. Germline loops: CDR1 SGHTA, CDR2 FQGTGA. This CDR3 contains 14 residues. The CDR3 nucleotides read TGTGCCAGCAGCGCCTCTCTCGCGCACAATGAGCAGTTCTTC. The encoded protein is CASSASLAHNEQFF.

This clone was picked up a small number of times. This rearrangement joins TRBV9 to TRBJ2-2, with 9 bases identical to TRBD2. There are 18 residues in the CDR3. Germline CDR1 is SGDLS and CDR2 is YYNGEE. With V trimmed by 0 bases and J by 0 bases, 6 bases remained unmatched. CDR3 sequence (DNA): TGTGCCAGCAGCGTAGTGGCGGGAGGGATTGCGAACACCGGGGAGCTGTTTTTT. It yields the protein CASSVVAGGIANTGELFF.

Only one count was recorded for this clone. CDR3 bases: TGTGCCAGCTCACCGTTGGACAGGGGCTACGAGCAGTACTTC. Protein: CASSPLDRGYEQYF. The chain is built from TRBV18 and TRBJ2-7; TRBD1 matches 9 bases. This CDR3 region has 14 residues. Trimming took 3 bases from V and 3 from J; bases not matched to a gene: 3. Per the germline V gene, CDR1 is KGHSH and CDR2 is LQKENI.

V and J are TRBV20-1 and TRBJ1-5, with D maybe TRBD1 (5 bases). Looked up from germline, CDR1 is DFQATT and CDR2 is SNEGSKA (reference sequence). This CDR3 spans 13 amino acids. V lost 3 bases, J lost 6 bases, and 12 bases lay in between. CDR3: CSASQGGGQPQHF. The CDR3 nucleotides are TGCAGTGCTAGTCAGGGAGGCGGTCAGCCCCAGCATTTT.

This chain joins TRBV5-1 and TRBJ2-1; TRBD2 agrees at 11 bases. The CDR3 contains 15 residues. Unmatched junction bases numbered 4, after V lost 1 base and J lost 7 bases. The germline gives CDR1 SGHRS, CDR2 YFSETQ. CDR3: CASSLSSSGGNEQFF. The DNA for the CDR3 is TGCGCCAGCAGCTTGAGCTCTAGCGGGGGGAATGAGCAGTTCTTC.